These 9 T cell receptor beta chains share one sample of origin, sequenced in a study of identical twins listed by TCRdb under 2016. Library preparation used 5' RACE. The reads were generated on an Illumina HiSeq 2000. TCRdb took the public reads, trimmed them with fastp at Q25, ran MiXCR for clone calling and kept in-frame beta chains. Every entry covers one CDR3 protein and lists the most common genes and DNA from its rows. The sample records 1,800,000 or so distinct CDR3 sequences, less than 35% of which are singletons. The top ten hold under 0.35% of the sample. Sequencing used cord blood. These receptors all come from a newborn girl in good health.

V gene TRBV5-4 combines with J gene TRBJ1-2; possibly TRBD1 for D (6 bases). The V end was cut by 3 bases, the J end by 5 bases, with 17 bases between. Germline CDR1 is SGHNT and CDR2 is YYREEE (reference sequence). The CDR3 has 15 amino acids. In nucleotides, the CDR3 is TGTGCCAGCAGCTACCAGGAGGGGGGTCTTTATGGCTACACCTTC. The encoded protein is CASSYQEGGLYGYTF. Using reference TRBV5-4 and TRBJ1-2 for the parts outside the CDR3, the full variable domain is ETGVTQSPTHLIKTRGQQVTLRCSSQSGHNTVSWYQQALGQGPQFIFQYYREEENGRGNFPPRFSGLQFPNYSSELNVNALELDDSALYLCASSYQEGGLYGYTFGSGTRLTVV.

This clonotype was observed a few times. V usage is TRBV27 and J usage is TRBJ2-1; TRBD2 agrees at 7 bases. The J call may be wrong; the DNA end is better matched by TRBJ2-7. Germline CDR1 reads MNHEY; CDR2 reads SMNVEV (reference sequence). This CDR3 contains 17 residues. CDR3 nucleotides: TGTGCCAGCAGTTCCCTTAGCGGGTCCTACTCCTACAATGAGCAGTACTTC. This sequence encodes CASSSLSGSYSYNEQYF.

This chain connects TRBV30 to TRBJ1-2, with D possibly being TRBD1 (6 bases). CDR3 length equals 13 residues. V dropped 2 bases and J dropped 7 bases, with 14 bases sitting between them. Per the germline V gene, CDR1 is GTSNPN and CDR2 is SVGIG (reference sequence). The DNA for the CDR3 is TGTGCCTGGAGTAAGGGGGTCGGCGGTGGCTACACCTTC. Its translation is CAWSKGVGGGYTF.

The table lists this clonotype with a few counts. The chain has TRBV4-1 and TRBJ1-4; D perhaps matches TRBD1 (5 bases). Trimming removed 2 bases at V and 0 bases at J, with 13 bases between. The CDR3 sequence is 17 residues long. Germline V gives CDR1 MGHRA, CDR2 YSYEKL. The CDR3 sequence is CASSQPGATATNEKLFF. The CDR3 DNA is TGCGCCAGCAGCCAACCCGGGGCCACCGCAACTAATGAAAAACTGTTTTTT.

This clonotype has just a few counts. The rearrangement links TRBV7-9 to TRBJ2-1; D is unresolved. The V gene's germline CDR1 is SEHNR and CDR2 FQNEAQ (reference sequence). V gave up 1 base and J gave up 10 bases, with 5 bases separating them. This CDR3 region has 11 residues. The CDR3 is CASSLGMEQFF. CDR3 in DNA: TGTGCCAGCAGCTTAGGAATGGAGCAGTTCTTC.

The chain carries TRBV28 and TRBJ2-5, with D tentatively TRBD1 (5 bases). Germline CDR1 MDHEN, CDR2 SYDVKM. This CDR3 is built from 16 residues. V was trimmed by 6 bases and J by 3 bases, leaving 20 bases between them. DNA for the CDR3: TGTGCCAGCAGCCAAGGAAGGGGAAAATCAAAAGAGACCCAGTACTTC. This translates into CASSQGRGKSKETQYF.

The chain links TRBV13 to TRBJ2-3, with D possibly being TRBD1 (5 bases). Between the trimmed V and J ends, which lost 11 bases and 6 bases, there was a span of 18 bases. There are 13 residues in the CDR3. From germline, CDR1 is PRHDT and CDR2 FYEKMQ (reference sequence). Here the CDR3 DNA reads TGTGCCCGCTGTGTGGGGCCATGGGATACGCAGTATTTT. It yields the protein CARCVGPWDTQYF.

Here the CDR3 reads CAWSQGTAGNYEQYF. The CDR3 coding sequence is TGTGCCTGGAGCCAGGGGACAGCCGGGAACTACGAGCAGTACTTC. V and J are TRBV30 and TRBJ2-4; TRBD1 matches at 7 bases. The end of the DNA is better explained by TRBJ2-7, so the J call may be wrong. Germline CDR1 GTSNPN, CDR2 SVGIG (reference sequence). CDR3 length: 15 amino acids.

V gene TRBV5-1 combines with J gene TRBJ2-1; TRBD2 might be the D (6 bases). Trimming stripped 3 bases from V and 8 bases from J, with 15 bases between. Per the germline V gene, CDR1 is SGHRS and CDR2 is YFSETQ. This CDR3 contains 14 residues. The CDR3 bases are TGCGCCAGCAGCTCGACCCCGGGAGTGGATGAGCAGTTCTTC. Translated, it gives CASSSTPGVDEQFF.